This T cell receptor (beta chain) emerged from a study of blood T cell repertoires in COVID-19. This clone was recorded only once. Per the study methods: The authors estimated nucleated cell counts from reference gene primer amplification. The table came from immunoSEQ multiplex PCR; TCRdb's copy has only in-frame clones and leaves some out. The V and J calls and clone size are taken from that table; D and trimming were inferred from the DNA. The sample has 100,000 or so clones; around 92% are singletons. This clonotype was sampled from a man in his forties or fifties with active COVID-19. Sequenced material: peripheral blood.

The CDR3 loop is CASSPTRDRAYEQYF. Here the CDR3 DNA reads TGTGCCAGCAGTCCAACCCGGGACAGGGCTTACGAGCAGTACTTC. The rearrangement links TRBV27 to TRBJ2-7, with 9 bases fitting TRBD1. CDR3 length equals 15 residues. V gave up 5 bases and J gave up 4 bases; unmatched junction bases: 9. The germline gives CDR1 MNHEY, CDR2 SMNVEV (reference sequence).